A selection of T cell receptor beta chains follows, all from one sample in a study of vaccination and CD4 T cells after COVID-19. No cognate antigen is known for these TCRs. A single record per CDR3 protein comes from TCRdb applying MiXCR to the PCR reads. The data hold several thousand distinct CDR3 sequences, with under 50% observed a single time. The sequencing input was CD4+ T cells from blood, cultured in vitro. The receptors stem from a human donor in good health. CDR3s include the opening cysteine and the closing phenylalanine or tryptophan. A D gene is named only where the DNA matches it firmly. For some rows the clone size is stated as once, few or many, or as a class when expanded; others skip it.

cdr3_aa: CASSSQAGGPADTQYF
j_call: TRBJ2-3
v_call: TRBV7-9
d_call: TRBD2
clone_size: few

cdr3_aa: CATSRAARAATATDEQYF
j_call: TRBJ2-7
v_call: TRBV15
d_call: NA
clone_size: NA

cdr3_aa: CSARRPTNEKLFF
j_call: TRBJ1-4
v_call: TRBV20-1
d_call: NA
clone_size: NA

cdr3_aa: CASSPTGDPHYEQYF
j_call: TRBJ2-7
v_call: TRBV6-4
d_call: TRBD1
clone_size: NA

cdr3_aa: CASSLKTGNYGYTF
j_call: TRBJ1-2
v_call: TRBV2
d_call: NA
clone_size: NA

cdr3_aa: CSVEEPGQGGGYTF
j_call: TRBJ1-2
v_call: TRBV29-1
d_call: TRBD1
clone_size: NA

cdr3_aa: CASSPLAGAINEQFF
j_call: TRBJ2-1
v_call: TRBV27
d_call: TRBD2
clone_size: few

cdr3_aa: CASSLAGVDEQFF
j_call: TRBJ2-1
v_call: TRBV7-9
d_call: NA
clone_size: NA

cdr3_aa: CASSMGGEGWTEAFF
j_call: TRBJ1-1
v_call: TRBV19
d_call: NA
clone_size: few

cdr3_aa: CATTGQGLSPLHF
j_call: TRBJ1-6
v_call: TRBV19
d_call: TRBD1
clone_size: NA

cdr3_aa: CASSLGRVGGYTF
j_call: TRBJ1-2
v_call: TRBV28
d_call: NA
clone_size: NA

cdr3_aa: CASSPGLQDTQYF
j_call: TRBJ2-3
v_call: TRBV7-6
d_call: NA
clone_size: few

cdr3_aa: CASSDYEQYF
j_call: TRBJ2-7
v_call: TRBV6-1
d_call: NA
clone_size: few

cdr3_aa: CASSFPGLSGNTIYF
j_call: TRBJ1-3
v_call: TRBV28
d_call: NA
clone_size: few

cdr3_aa: CASTLFPVYGYTF
j_call: TRBJ1-2
v_call: TRBV12-3/TRBV12-4
d_call: NA
clone_size: few

cdr3_aa: CASSHNTGEQFF
j_call: TRBJ2-1
v_call: TRBV7-9
d_call: NA
clone_size: large

cdr3_aa: CASSLRSGGIYEQYF
j_call: TRBJ2-7
v_call: TRBV7-2
d_call: TRBD2
clone_size: NA

cdr3_aa: CASSLRRGRGYGYTF
j_call: TRBJ1-2
v_call: TRBV27
d_call: TRBD1
clone_size: NA

cdr3_aa: CASSSGPTGQGIYEQYF
j_call: TRBJ2-7
v_call: TRBV5-5
d_call: TRBD1
clone_size: NA

cdr3_aa: CASSIKGENYGYTF
j_call: TRBJ1-2
v_call: TRBV19
d_call: NA
clone_size: few

cdr3_aa: CASSLSGLRDTQYF
j_call: TRBJ2-3
v_call: TRBV28
d_call: NA
clone_size: once

cdr3_aa: CASSLSGTASGNTIYF
j_call: TRBJ1-3
v_call: TRBV7-9
d_call: TRBD1
clone_size: few

cdr3_aa: CASSLETGGYTF
j_call: TRBJ1-2
v_call: TRBV6-1
d_call: NA
clone_size: few

cdr3_aa: CASSLERMNTEAFF
j_call: TRBJ1-1
v_call: TRBV11-2
d_call: NA
clone_size: NA

cdr3_aa: CASRSGTADYSNQPQHF
j_call: TRBJ1-5
v_call: TRBV12-3/TRBV12-4
d_call: TRBD1
clone_size: NA